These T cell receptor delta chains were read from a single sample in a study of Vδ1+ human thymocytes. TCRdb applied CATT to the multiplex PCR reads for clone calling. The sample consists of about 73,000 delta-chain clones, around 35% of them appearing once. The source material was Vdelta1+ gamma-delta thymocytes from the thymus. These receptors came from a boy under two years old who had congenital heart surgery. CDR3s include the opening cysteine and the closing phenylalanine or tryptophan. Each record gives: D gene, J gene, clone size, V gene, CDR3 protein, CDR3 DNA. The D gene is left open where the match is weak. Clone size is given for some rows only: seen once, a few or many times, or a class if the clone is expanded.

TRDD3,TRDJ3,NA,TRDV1,CALGEHQQYWGIIGTWDTRQMFF,TGTGCTCTTGGGGAACATCAGCAGTACTGGGGGATTATAGGAACCTGGGACACCCGACAGATGTTTTTC
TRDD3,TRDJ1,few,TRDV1,CALGEVATLLGDTRYTDKLIF,TGTGCTCTTGGGGAAGTAGCTACCCTACTGGGGGATACTCGGTACACCGATAAACTCATCTTT
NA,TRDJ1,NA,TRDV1,CALGELCDIGGVGDKLIF,TGTGCTCTTGGGGAACTATGTGACATTGGGGGTGTTGGCGATAAACTCATCTTT
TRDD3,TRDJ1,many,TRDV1,CALGKCLLAGGYPTYTDKLIF,TGTGCTCTTGGGAAATGCCTACTTGCTGGGGGATACCCAACGTACACCGATAAACTCATCTTT
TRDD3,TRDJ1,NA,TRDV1,CALGGVLLWGTANKLIF,TGTGCTCTTGGGGGCGTCCTACTCTGGGGGACCGCCAATAAACTCATCTTT
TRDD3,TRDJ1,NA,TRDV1,CALGEFALPSWGTLNKLIF,TGTGCTCTTGGGGAATTCGCCCTACCTAGCTGGGGGACCCTAAATAAACTCATCTTT
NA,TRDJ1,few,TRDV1,CALGSISSTDKLIF,TGTGCTCTTGGGTCTATATCGAGTACCGATAAACTCATCTTT
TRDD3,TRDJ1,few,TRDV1,CALGELRSSFCTGGYVGSDKLIF,TGTGCTCTTGGGGAACTTAGGTCTTCCTTCTGTACTGGGGGATACGTAGGGTCCGATAAACTCATCTTT
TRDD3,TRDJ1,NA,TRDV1,CALGERVLVATGGSRPDTDKLIF,TGTGCTCTTGGGGAACGGGTTTTGGTGGCTACCGGGGGATCGAGACCCGACACCGATAAACTCATCTTT
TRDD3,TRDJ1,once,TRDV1,CALGKPSLRHCTGGYGYTDKLIF,TGTGCTCTTGGGAAGCCCTCTCTTCGCCACTGTACTGGGGGATACGGGTACACCGATAAACTCATCTTT
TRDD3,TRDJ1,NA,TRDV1,CALGRYLPRGGYANTDKLIF,TGCGCTCTTGGGCGCTATCTTCCCCGGGGGGGATACGCCAACACCGATAAACTCATCTTT
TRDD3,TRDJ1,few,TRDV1,CALGEPSPTNWGMPPIKLIF,TGTGCTCTTGGGGAACCATCACCTACAAACTGGGGGATGCCCCCCATTAAACTCATCTTT
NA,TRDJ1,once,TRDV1,CALGELFLRLTGELGYTDKLIF,TGTGCTCTTGGGGAACTTTTCCTACGTTTAACTGGGGAATTGGGATACACCGATAAACTCATCTTT
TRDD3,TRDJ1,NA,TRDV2,CACGETGGDGDKLIF,TGTGCCTGTGGCGAGACTGGGGGAGATGGCGATAAACTCATCTTT
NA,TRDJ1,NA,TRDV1,CALGELDLPEPKLIF,TGTGCTCTTGGGGAACTAGATCTACCAGAGCCAAAACTCATCTTT
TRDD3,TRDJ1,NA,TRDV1,CSLLEGRLLGAKTHTDKLIF,TGTTCTCTTTTGGAAGGGAGGCTACTGGGGGCAAAAACTCACACCGATAAACTCATCTTT
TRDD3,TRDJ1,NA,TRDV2,CACDTVSPALLGDIPGPYTDKLIF,TGTGCCTGTGACACCGTTTCACCCGCCCTACTGGGGGATATCCCCGGTCCGTACACCGATAAACTCATCTTT
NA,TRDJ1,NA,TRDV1,CALGELQTRTPRYTDKLIF,TGTGCTCTTGGGGAACTGCAGACCCGAACCCCGCGATACACCGATAAACTCATCTTT
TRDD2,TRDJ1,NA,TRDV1,CALGESPSPSYQTGHYTDKLIF,TGTGCTCTTGGGGAATCCCCTTCCCCTTCCTACCAAACTGGGCACTACACCGATAAACTCATCTTT
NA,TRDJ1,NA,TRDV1,CALGDSGSSRRYWYTDKLIF,TGTGCTCTTGGGGACTCCGGGTCCTCGAGAAGATACTGGTACACCGATAAACTCATCTTT
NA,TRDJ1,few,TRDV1,CALGELSPRGLGVYTDKLIF,TGTGCTCTTGGGGAACTTTCCCCTCGGGGTTTGGGGGTTTACACCGATAAACTCATCTTT
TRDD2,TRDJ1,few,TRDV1,CALGDPSYSYTDKLIF,TGTGCTCTTGGGGACCCTTCCTACTCCTACACCGATAAACTCATCTTT
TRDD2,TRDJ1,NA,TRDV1,CALGEPLMLPRSFYTDKLIF,TGTGCTCTTGGGGAACCCCTAATGCTTCCTAGGTCCTTCTACACCGATAAACTCATCTTT
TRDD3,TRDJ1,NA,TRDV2,CACDTVDWGIRRVPDKLIF,TGTGCCTGTGACACCGTAGACTGGGGGATACGACGCGTTCCCGATAAACTCATCTTT
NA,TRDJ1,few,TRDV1,CALGELGGRTDKLIF,TGTGCTCTTGGGGAACTAGGAGGGAGGACCGATAAACTCATCTTT
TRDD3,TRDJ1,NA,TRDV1,CALGELLPRGITDKLIF,TGTGCTCTTGGGGAACTACTCCCAAGGGGGATTACCGATAAACTCATCTTT
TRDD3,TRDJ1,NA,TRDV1,CALGIQVPPWYWGIYTDKLIF,TGTGCTCTTGGGATCCAGGTCCCCCCTTGGTACTGGGGGATTTACACCGATAAACTCATCTTT
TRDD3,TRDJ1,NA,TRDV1,CALGEKVWFVAGGYSDKLIF,TGTGCTCTTGGGGAAAAAGTGTGGTTTGTCGCTGGGGGATACTCCGATAAACTCATCTTT
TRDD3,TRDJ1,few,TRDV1,CALGEPPTYWGKYTDKLIF,TGTGCTCTTGGGGAACCCCCGACTTACTGGGGAAAGTACACCGATAAACTCATCTTT
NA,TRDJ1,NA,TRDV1,CARGERASLKLIF,TGTGCTCGTGGGGAACGAGCCTCCTTAAAACTCATCTTT
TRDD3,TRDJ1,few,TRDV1,CALGEYGGPYSTGDDKLIF,TGTGCTCTTGGGGAATATGGGGGCCCTTACAGTACTGGGGACGATAAACTCATCTTT
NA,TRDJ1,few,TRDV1,CALGERPLLPHLLRGTDKLIF,TGTGCTCTTGGGGAGCGCCCTCTCCTCCCCCACCTACTGAGAGGTACCGATAAACTCATCTTT
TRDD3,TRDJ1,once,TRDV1,CALGGPDGASVAWGCTGSLIF,TGTGCTCTTGGAGGCCCAGATGGGGCCTCCGTTGCCTGGGGGTGTACGGGGTCACTCATCTTT
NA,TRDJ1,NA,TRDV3,CACGMDDKLIF,TGTGCCTGTGGGATGGACGATAAACTCATCTTT
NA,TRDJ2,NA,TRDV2,CACDTLPLFWTAQLFF,TGTGCCTGTGACACCCTTCCCCTCTTTTGGACAGCACAACTCTTCTTT
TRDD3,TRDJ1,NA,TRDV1,CALGESHIYIRITGGYSLTDKLIF,TGTGCTCTTGGGGAATCCCATATCTACATACGGATTACTGGGGGATATAGTTTGACCGATAAACTCATCTTT
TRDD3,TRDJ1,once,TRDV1,CALGEHTVLGNPYTDKLIF,TGTGCTCTTGGGGAGCATACCGTACTGGGGAACCCGTACACCGATAAACTCATCTTT
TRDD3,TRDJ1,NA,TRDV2,CACDPIHVAGGWYTDKLIF,TGTGCCTGTGACCCAATACACGTTGCTGGGGGATGGTACACCGATAAACTCATCTTT
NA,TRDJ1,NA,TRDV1,CALGDYKSPLVPSPDKLIF,TGTGCTCTTGGGGATTATAAGAGCCCCTTAGTGCCTTCCCCCGATAAACTCATCTTT
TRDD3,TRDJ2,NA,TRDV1,CALGLPSPWGIPTAQLFF,TGTGCTCTTGGGCTCCCCTCCCCCTGGGGGATACCGACAGCACAACTCTTCTTT
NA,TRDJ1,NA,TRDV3,CASPPSSRVIF,TGTGCCTCACCCCCGAGTTCTCGAGTCATCTTT
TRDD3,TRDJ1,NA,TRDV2,CACDTTDLGDTHTDKLIF,TGTGCCTGTGACACTACGGATCTGGGGGATACACACACCGATAAACTCATCTTT
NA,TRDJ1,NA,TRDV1,CALGSPQPPSRWRGSHDKLIF,TGTGCTCTTGGTAGCCCCCAACCCCCGTCTCGGTGGAGGGGATCCCACGATAAACTCATCTTT
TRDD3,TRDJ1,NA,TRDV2,CACGITYWGKFGKLIF,TGTGCCTGTGGAATAACGTACTGGGGGAAATTCGGTAAACTCATCTTT
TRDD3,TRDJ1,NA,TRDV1,CALGESLNWGTQYTDKLIF,TGTGCTCTTGGGGAATCTCTAAACTGGGGGACCCAATACACCGATAAACTCATCTTT
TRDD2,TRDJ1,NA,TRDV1,CALGELVSYLWPSYVAGFNVCTDKLIF,TGTGCTCTTGGGGAACTTGTGTCGTATTTGTGGCCTTCCTACGTTGCTGGGTTTAACGTGTGCACCGATAAACTCATCTTT
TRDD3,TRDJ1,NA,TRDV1,CALGRGRGDKTDKLIF,TGTGCTCTTGGTCGGGGCAGGGGGGATAAAACCGATAAACTCATCTTT
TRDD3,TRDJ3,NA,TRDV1,CALGDYCWGISWDTRQMFF,TGTGCTCTTGGGGACTACTGTTGGGGGATCTCCTGGGACACCCGACAGATGTTTTTC